These T cell receptor beta chains were read from a single sample in a study of OX40 agonist ivuxolimab in advanced cancers. The assay was immunoSEQ multiplex PCR, and TCRdb's table has in-frame clones only and misses some. This sample carries about 54,000 clones, roughly three quarters of them seen once, and the ten largest clones take around 4.5%. The sample consisted of CD4+ or CD8+ T cells sorted from blood, taken in a trial of the OX40 agonist ivuxolimab. The receptors were sampled from an adult with an advanced solid tumor such as melanoma, head and neck, liver or kidney cancer. The CDR3 runs from the conserved cysteine through the conserved F or W. Fields, in order: clone size, V gene, D gene, J gene, CDR3 DNA, CDR3 protein. The D gene is left open where the match is weak. The size of a clone is reported for some rows only, either as once, few or many, or as a class for expanded clones.

-	TRBV4-1	TRBD1	TRBJ2-3	TGCGCCAGCAGCCATTATCCGGGACAGCCCTCGGATACGCAGTATTTT	CASSHYPGQPSDTQYF
-	TRBV11-2	-	TRBJ2-2	TGTGCCAGCAGCTTACCCCCCTGGCCGACCGGGGAGCTGTTTTTT	CASSLPPWPTGELFF
-	TRBV28	-	TRBJ1-5	TGTGCCAGCAGACAGGGAACGGGCAATCAGCCCCAGCATTTT	CASRQGTGNQPQHF
-	TRBV5-1	-	TRBJ1-2	TGCGCCAGCAGCTTGGGGGCAGGGGATATTAGGGGCTACACCTTC	CASSLGAGDIRGYTF
few	TRBV5-5	TRBD2	TRBJ2-5	TGTGCCAGCAGCTTGTATCCAGGGAGGGAAGAGACCCAGTACTTC	CASSLYPGREETQYF
-	TRBV7-2	-	TRBJ2-6	TGTGCCAGCAGCTTAGCGGTCTCTGGGGCCAACGTCCTGACTTTC	CASSLAVSGANVLTF
-	TRBV7-2	-	TRBJ1-2	TGTGCCAGCAGCATCCTGCGGACAGCTAACTATGGCTACACCTTC	CASSILRTANYGYTF
-	TRBV29-1	TRBD1	TRBJ2-1	TGCAGCGTAACCGGGACAGGGCATGAGCAGTTCTTC	CSVTGTGHEQFF
few	TRBV6-5	-	TRBJ2-2	TGTGCCAGCAGTTACGCCGGGGGAACCGGGGAGCTGTTTTTT	CASSYAGGTGELFF
-	TRBV10-2	-	TRBJ1-1	TGCGCCAGCAGGATGAGGGGCACTGAAGCTTTCTTT	CASRMRGTEAFF
-	TRBV19	-	TRBJ1-5	TGTGCCAGTACTACCCCTGAGGGCCGCAATCAGCCCCAGCATTTT	CASTTPEGRNQPQHF
-	TRBV4-1	TRBD2	TRBJ2-6	TGCGCCAGCAGCCAAGGTCGACTAGCGGGTCCGGGCGGGGCCAACGTCCTGACTTTC	CASSQGRLAGPGGANVLTF
-	TRBV6-5	-	TRBJ2-1	TGTGCCAGCAGTTACTCCGCCCTACTCTACAATGAGCAGTTCTTC	CASSYSALLYNEQFF
medium-sized	TRBV5-8	TRBD1	TRBJ1-4	TGTGCCAGCAGCTTGTCCGGGACAGGGCGTGAAAAACTGTTTTTT	CASSLSGTGREKLFF
-	TRBV14	-	TRBJ2-6	TGTGCCAGCAGATTCTCTGGGGCCAACGTCCTGACTTTC	CASRFSGANVLTF
-	TRBV7-2	-	TRBJ1-1	TGTGCCGGCAGCTTAGTCCAGGGCCTCACTGAAGCTTTCTTT	CAGSLVQGLTEAFF
-	TRBV10-1	-	TRBJ2-1	TGCGCCAGCAGTGAGTCAAAAGGGCAGGGTTGGGAGCAGTTCTTC	CASSESKGQGWEQFF
few	TRBV4-1	TRBD1	TRBJ2-4	TGCGCCAGCAGCGTTTCCGGGACAGGGATGTACATTCAGTACTTC	CASSVSGTGMYIQYF
-	TRBV27	-	TRBJ1-6	TGTGCCAGCAGTTTATCGCGGCCCGATAATTCACCCCTCCACTTT	CASSLSRPDNSPLHF
-	TRBV20-1	-	TRBJ2-7	TGCAGTGCTAGAGATTCCTACGAGCAGTACTTC	CSARDSYEQYF
-	TRBV6-5	-	TRBJ2-1	TGTGCCAGCAGTTACCAACAGGGAAGCTCCTACAATGAGCAGTTCTTC	CASSYQQGSSYNEQFF
-	TRBV9	TRBD1	TRBJ1-2	TGTGCCAGCAGCCGCGGGACAGGGTTGTATGGCTACACCTTC	CASSRGTGLYGYTF
-	TRBV18	-	TRBJ2-5	TGTGCCAGCTCCGCCTTCGGGGGACGGGAGACCCAGTACTTC	CASSAFGGRETQYF
once	TRBV28	TRBD1	TRBJ2-1	TGTGCCAGCAGTTCAACCGGGACAGGGTACAATGAGCAGTTCTTC	CASSSTGTGYNEQFF
once	TRBV7-2	TRBD1	TRBJ1-2	TGTGCCAGCAGCCAGGGGACAGGGAGGTGGGACGGCTACACCTTC	CASSQGTGRWDGYTF
-	TRBV7-2	-	TRBJ1-2	TGTGCCAGCAGCTTAGGACTTAACTATGGCTACACCTTC	CASSLGLNYGYTF
-	TRBV7-9	-	TRBJ2-5	TGTGCCAGCAGCCTACTGGGCGGACAGGAGACCCAGTACTTC	CASSLLGGQETQYF
-	TRBV19	-	TRBJ1-2	TGTGCCAGTAGGACAGCTAACTATGGCTACACCTTC	CASRTANYGYTF
-	TRBV28	TRBD1	TRBJ1-2	TGTGCCAGCACCTTGACAGGGGGCTTTGGGGGCTACACCTTC	CASTLTGGFGGYTF
-	TRBV27	-	TRBJ1-1	TGTGCCAGCAGTTTACCTCCGGGCAGTGCGAACACTGAAGCTTTCTTT	CASSLPPGSANTEAFF
once	TRBV27	-	TRBJ2-3	TGTGCCAGCAGCTATAAAGGACTGCGCACAGATACGCAGTATTTT	CASSYKGLRTDTQYF
-	TRBV7-8	-	TRBJ2-1	TGTGCCAGCAGCTCGTTATACAATGAGCAGTTCTTC	CASSSLYNEQFF
-	TRBV4-1	-	TRBJ1-6	TGCGCCAGCAGCCAAGGGGACGCCAGGAATAATTCACCCCTCCACTTT	CASSQGDARNNSPLHF
once	TRBV11-3	TRBD1	TRBJ2-3	TGTGCCAGCAGCTCACTGGCAGGGGGCAGTACGCAGTATTTT	CASSSLAGGSTQYF
-	TRBV19	-	TRBJ1-2	TGTGCCAGTGACAGCCCCTATGGCTACACCTTC	CASDSPYGYTF
-	TRBV18	TRBD1	TRBJ1-2	TGTGCCAGCTCAACGGATCCCCACAGGGGCCTAAACTATGGCTACACCTTC	CASSTDPHRGLNYGYTF
-	TRBV19	TRBD1	TRBJ1-5	TGTGCCAGTAGTATCCCCCAGGGGGCCGGTACCAATCAGCCCCAGCATTTT	CASSIPQGAGTNQPQHF
-	TRBV6-1	-	TRBJ1-2	TGTGCCAGCAGTGAAAGTTGGGGTTGGGGCTACACCTTC	CASSESWGWGYTF
-	TRBV5-4	-	TRBJ1-6	TGTGCCAGCAGCTTGTACCTGAATAATTCACCCCTCCACTTT	CASSLYLNNSPLHF
-	TRBV18	TRBD1	TRBJ2-6	TGTGCCAGCTCACCTAGGACAGGTTCCTCTGGGGCCAACGTCCTGACTTTC	CASSPRTGSSGANVLTF
many	TRBV10-3	-	TRBJ2-3	TGTGCCATCAGAGCCGGGACTAGCACAGATACGCAGTATTTT	CAIRAGTSTDTQYF
few	TRBV6-1	-	TRBJ1-1	TGTGCCAGCAGCAAATGGGCGGAAGAGAACACTGAAGCTTTCTTT	CASSKWAEENTEAFF
-	TRBV6-1	-	TRBJ1-3	TGTGCCAGCAGTTCGGGATGGGGGGCTCGGAACACCATATATTTT	CASSSGWGARNTIYF
-	TRBV19	-	TRBJ2-2	TGTGCCAGTAGTAAACAGGGCCTAACCGGGGAGCTGTTTTTT	CASSKQGLTGELFF
-	TRBV29-1	-	TRBJ2-3	TGCAGCGTTGAAGAATTAAGCGGGTACACAGATACGCAGTATTTT	CSVEELSGYTDTQYF
-	TRBV7-2	-	TRBJ2-4	TGTGCCAGCAGCTCCCGAACAGGGACCCAAAACATTCAGTACTTC	CASSSRTGTQNIQYF
-	TRBV5-1	TRBD2	TRBJ2-3	TGCGCCAGCAGCTTGGAGGCTAGCGGGAGCCCCACAGATACGCAGTATTTT	CASSLEASGSPTDTQYF
-	TRBV27	-	TRBJ2-5	TGTGCCAGCAGTTCCCTCGGGACGGCTGAACGCGGCCAGTACTTC	CASSSLGTAERGQYF
-	TRBV19	-	TRBJ2-3	TGTGCCAGTAGTATCAGGACGACAGGAGATACGCAGTATTTT	CASSIRTTGDTQYF
-	TRBV2	-	TRBJ2-7	TGTGCCAGCAGTGAAGCCGGGCAGGGTGGCTACGAGCAGTACTTC	CASSEAGQGGYEQYF
few	TRBV19	TRBD1	TRBJ2-5	TGTGCCAGTAGCCGTGGGACAGGGGTGGAGACCCAGTACTTC	CASSRGTGVETQYF
-	TRBV11-2	-	TRBJ1-2	TGTGCCAGCAGCTTAAAGGGCGGGGGGCTTGGCTACACCTTC	CASSLKGGGLGYTF
-	TRBV14	TRBD1	TRBJ1-2	TGTGCCAGCAGCCCAGCGTCGGGGACAGGGACCTATGGCTACACCTTC	CASSPASGTGTYGYTF
-	TRBV6-1	-	TRBJ1-1	TGTGCCACCAGACAGCAGCGGCTTGCTTTCTTT	CATRQQRLAFF